One sample yielded the 5 T cell receptor beta chains listed below, sequenced in a study of cytomegalovirus exposure and HLA in healthy donors. A multiplex PCR was run with 60 Vbeta primers and 13 Jbeta primers. Some clones are missing from TCRdb's copy, which holds only in-frame ones; the method was immunoSEQ multiplex PCR. The sample lists approximately 160,000 clones; 77% were seen once. The specimen sequenced was PBMCs. The source is a woman in her twenties or thirties in good health and CMV-seropositive.

This clone was found a few times. This rearrangement joins TRBV7-9 to TRBJ2-7; 7 positions match TRBD2. Germline trimming cut 2 bases from V and 2 bases from J; bases unmatched to any gene: 15. The CDR3 totals 18 residues. Germline CDR1 SEHNR, CDR2 FQNEAQ (reference sequence). In DNA, the CDR3 is TGTGCCAGCAGCTTAATACTAGCGCCGACAAAGATAACCTACGAGCAGTACTTC. Protein: CASSLILAPTKITYEQYF.

Only a few counts were recorded for this clone. The rearrangement joins TRBV4-1 to TRBJ1-2; D not certain. The CDR3 contains 16 residues. Trimming took 0 bases from V and 5 from J, leaving 16 bases between them. Germline CDR1 MGHRA, CDR2 YSYEKL. CDR3 bases: TGCGCCAGCAGCCAAGATCTCACCGGGATAGGGTATGGCTACACCTTC. Amino acids: CASSQDLTGIGYGYTF.

The rearrangement links TRBV5-1 to TRBJ2-7; D call uncertain. The V end was cut by 0 bases, the J end by 3 bases, with 7 bases between. CDR1 is SGHRS, CDR2 YFSETQ, per germline. The CDR3 contains 13 residues. DNA for the CDR3: TGCGCCAGCAGCTTGGGTCAGGACTACGAGCAGTACTTC. It specifies CASSLGQDYEQYF.

The gene calls are TRBV2 and TRBJ1-2, with D possibly being TRBD1 (5 bases). Germline V gene data show CDR1 as SNHLY and CDR2 as FYNNEI. The CDR3 spans 14 residues. Trimming took 8 bases from V and 2 from J, leaving 15 bases between them. The CDR3, as DNA: TGTGCCAGCGACAGTGCCCCCAAAAACTATGGCTACACCTTC. This sequence encodes CASDSAPKNYGYTF. Supplemented by reference TRBV2 and TRBJ1-2, the full variable domain reads EPEVTQTPSHQVTQMGQEVILRCVPISNHLYFYWYRQILGQKVEFLVSFYNNEISEKSEIFDDQFSVERPDGSNFTLKIRSTKLEDSAMYFCASDSAPKNYGYTFGSGTRLTVV.

The sample holds one count of this clone. The chain couples TRBV7-9 to TRBJ2-5, with a weak D call TRBD1 (5 bases). The CDR3 has 12 residues. The germline gives CDR1 SEHNR, CDR2 FQNEAQ (reference sequence). V shed 4 bases and J shed 5 bases, with 8 bases lying between them. In nucleotides, the CDR3 is TGTGCCAGCAGCTGGGGCCCCGAGACCCAGTACTTC. This encodes CASSWGPETQYF.